A selection of T cell receptor beta chains follows, all from one sample in a study of cytomegalovirus exposure and HLA in healthy donors. Profiling relied on immunoSEQ multiplex PCR, and the TCRdb table lists in-frame clones only, not all of them. The sample carries 190,000 or so clones, roughly 84% recorded once. Sequenced: PBMCs. These receptor sequences come from a woman between 18 and 29 years old in good health and CMV-seropositive. Both conserved end residues are part of each CDR3. Each record gives: V gene, D gene, clone size, J gene, CDR3 protein, CDR3 DNA. A D gene is named only where the DNA matches it firmly. Size tells how often a clone was seen (once, few, many) or the class of an expanded clone, and some rows leave it out.

V: TRBV5-1
D: TRBD2
size: NA
J: TRBJ2-7
CDR3: CASSLELAANSYEQYF
DNA: TGCGCCAGCAGCTTGGAACTAGCGGCGAATAGCTACGAGCAGTACTTC

V: TRBV6-6
D: TRBD1
size: NA
J: TRBJ1-4
CDR3: CASSYQGATNEKLFF
DNA: TGTGCCAGCAGTTACCAGGGGGCGACTAATGAAAAACTGTTTTTT

V: TRBV27
D: TRBD2
size: NA
J: TRBJ2-1
CDR3: CASSFRLAGGSNEQFF
DNA: TGTGCCAGCAGTTTTAGGCTAGCGGGGGGATCCAATGAGCAGTTCTTC

V: TRBV27
D: TRBD1
size: NA
J: TRBJ2-7
CDR3: CASSSRDSSYEQYF
DNA: TGTGCCAGCAGTTCCCGGGACAGCTCCTACGAGCAGTACTTC

V: TRBV7-9
D: NA
size: NA
J: TRBJ2-1
CDR3: CASSRLDEQFF
DNA: TGTGCCAGCAGCCGTCTAGATGAGCAGTTCTTC

V: TRBV5-8
D: NA
size: NA
J: TRBJ2-7
CDR3: CASSLGGSKGYEQYF
DNA: TGTGCCAGCAGCTTGGGCGGCTCCAAGGGGTACGAGCAGTACTTC

V: TRBV18
D: NA
size: NA
J: TRBJ2-7
CDR3: CASSLGHVFSYEQYF
DNA: TGTGCCAGCTCACTTGGACATGTTTTCTCCTACGAGCAGTACTTC

V: TRBV4-1
D: TRBD1
size: NA
J: TRBJ2-6
CDR3: CASSHGTDGANVLTF
DNA: TGCGCCAGCAGCCACGGGACAGATGGGGCCAACGTCCTGACTTTC

V: TRBV6-6
D: TRBD1
size: NA
J: TRBJ1-2
CDR3: CASSTRDRTGYGYTF
DNA: TGTGCCAGCAGCACCCGGGACAGGACGGGATATGGCTACACCTTC

V: TRBV6-1
D: TRBD1
size: NA
J: TRBJ1-2
CDR3: CASSEAVEGARGYTF
DNA: TGTGCCAGCAGTGAAGCGGTGGAGGGGGCGAGAGGCTACACCTTC

V: TRBV5-1
D: NA
size: NA
J: TRBJ1-1
CDR3: CASSPVVLMNTEAFF
DNA: TGCGCCAGCAGCCCGGTTGTATTAATGAACACTGAAGCTTTCTTT

V: TRBV4-1
D: TRBD2
size: NA
J: TRBJ2-7
CDR3: CASSQHTGGRSYEQYF
DNA: TGCGCCAGCAGCCAACACACGGGGGGGCGTTCCTACGAGCAGTACTTC

V: TRBV4-1
D: NA
size: NA
J: TRBJ2-2
CDR3: CASSQVGSDTGELFF
DNA: TGCGCCAGCAGCCAAGTCGGTTCCGACACCGGGGAGCTGTTTTTT

V: TRBV28
D: NA
size: NA
J: TRBJ1-2
CDR3: CASSFPGPSYTF
DNA: TGTGCCAGCAGTTTCCCCGGTCCGAGCTACACCTTC

V: TRBV7-9
D: TRBD2
size: NA
J: TRBJ2-7
CDR3: CASSPGGRVYYEQYF
DNA: TGTGCCAGCAGCCCGGGGGGGAGGGTTTACTACGAGCAGTACTTC

V: TRBV15
D: NA
size: NA
J: TRBJ2-3
CDR3: CATSKNEASGTQYF
DNA: TGTGCCACCAGCAAAAATGAGGCGAGCGGTACGCAGTATTTT

V: TRBV5-6
D: TRBD1
size: NA
J: TRBJ1-1
CDR3: CASSSLAPGTGDENTEAFF
DNA: TGTGCCAGCAGCTCTCTAGCCCCCGGGACAGGTGATGAGAACACTGAAGCTTTCTTT

V: TRBV4-1
D: TRBD1
size: NA
J: TRBJ1-3
CDR3: CASSQDFGTGLSGNTIYF
DNA: TGCGCCAGCAGCCAAGATTTCGGGACAGGGCTTTCTGGAAACACCATATATTTT

V: TRBV6-1
D: NA
size: NA
J: TRBJ1-2
CDR3: CASVTIGAGLNGYTF
DNA: TGTGCCAGCGTCACAATAGGGGCAGGGCTTAACGGCTACACCTTC

V: TRBV9
D: NA
size: NA
J: TRBJ2-1
CDR3: CASSVAGEYNEQFF
DNA: TGTGCCAGCAGCGTAGCGGGGGAGTACAATGAGCAGTTCTTC

V: TRBV7-8
D: TRBD1
size: NA
J: TRBJ2-7
CDR3: CASSGGRDRWDYEQYF
DNA: TGTGCCAGCAGTGGAGGGCGGGACAGGTGGGACTACGAGCAGTACTTC

V: TRBV25-1
D: NA
size: NA
J: TRBJ2-2
CDR3: CASGAGLNTGELFF
DNA: TGTGCCAGCGGGGCGGGATTGAACACCGGGGAGCTGTTTTTT

V: TRBV6-6
D: NA
size: NA
J: TRBJ2-5
CDR3: CASSYSGRGAVETQYF
DNA: TGTGCCAGCAGTTACTCTGGGAGGGGGGCGGTAGAGACCCAGTACTTC

V: TRBV7-2
D: TRBD1
size: NA
J: TRBJ2-2
CDR3: CASSLGDRGHAGELFF
DNA: TGTGCCAGCAGCTTAGGGGACAGGGGGCACGCCGGGGAGCTGTTTTTT

V: TRBV6-5
D: NA
size: NA
J: TRBJ2-3
CDR3: CASSYVQGPTDTQYF
DNA: TGTGCCAGCAGTTACGTCCAGGGCCCCACAGATACGCAGTATTTT

V: TRBV2
D: NA
size: NA
J: TRBJ2-1
CDR3: CASSEWSEQFF
DNA: TGTGCCAGCAGTGAATGGAGTGAGCAGTTCTTC

V: TRBV6-1
D: NA
size: once
J: TRBJ1-3
CDR3: CASRDGVPGNTIYF
DNA: TGTGCCAGCAGAGACGGGGTGCCTGGAAACACCATATATTTT

V: TRBV6-1
D: NA
size: NA
J: TRBJ2-1
CDR3: CASGIGDATYNEQFF
DNA: TGTGCCAGCGGGATCGGGGATGCCACCTACAATGAGCAGTTCTTC

V: TRBV5-1
D: NA
size: many
J: TRBJ2-1
CDR3: CASSLDAGLRGGEQFF
DNA: TGCGCCAGCAGCTTGGACGCGGGACTCCGGGGAGGTGAGCAGTTCTTC

V: TRBV19
D: TRBD1
size: NA
J: TRBJ2-6
CDR3: CASSKDRQPSGANVLTF
DNA: TGTGCCAGTAGTAAGGACAGGCAGCCCTCTGGGGCCAACGTCCTGACTTTC

V: TRBV6-1
D: NA
size: NA
J: TRBJ1-5
CDR3: CASSEKILFSNQPQHF
DNA: TGTGCCAGCAGTGAAAAAATACTCTTTAGCAATCAGCCCCAGCATTTT

V: TRBV4-1
D: TRBD2
size: once
J: TRBJ2-3
CDR3: CASSGGLAGVRTDTQYF
DNA: TGCGCCAGCAGCGGCGGACTAGCGGGTGTGCGCACAGATACGCAGTATTTT

V: TRBV7-8
D: NA
size: few
J: TRBJ1-6
CDR3: CASNREGNSPLHF
DNA: TGTGCCAGCAACAGGGAGGGTAATTCACCCCTCCACTTT

V: TRBV6-5
D: NA
size: NA
J: TRBJ1-3
CDR3: CASTGGHSGNTIYF
DNA: TGTGCCAGCACCGGGGGGCACTCTGGAAACACCATATATTTT

V: TRBV4-1
D: NA
size: NA
J: TRBJ1-2
CDR3: CASSHQSGRREGDF
DNA: TGCGCCAGCAGCCACCAAAGCGGCAGAAGAGAGGGGGACTTC

V: TRBV10-3
D: TRBD2
size: NA
J: TRBJ2-1
CDR3: CAISESRPSGGEYNEQFF
DNA: TGTGCCATCAGTGAGTCTCGCCCCAGCGGGGGGGAATACAATGAGCAGTTCTTC

V: TRBV6-5
D: NA
size: NA
J: TRBJ1-5
CDR3: CASSLGQGWNQPQHF
DNA: TGTGCCAGCAGTTTGGGGCAGGGGTGGAATCAGCCCCAGCATTTT

V: TRBV6-5
D: NA
size: NA
J: TRBJ2-2
CDR3: CASSYSGANTGELFF
DNA: TGTGCCAGCAGTTACTCCGGGGCGAACACCGGGGAGCTGTTTTTT

V: TRBV2
D: NA
size: NA
J: TRBJ2-5
CDR3: CASREVQETQYF
DNA: TGTGCCAGCAGGGAGGTCCAAGAGACCCAGTACTTC

V: TRBV19
D: NA
size: many
J: TRBJ2-7
CDR3: CASSPGRKDRLYEQYF
DNA: TGTGCCAGTAGTCCCGGTCGTAAGGACAGACTCTACGAGCAGTACTTC

V: TRBV7-9
D: TRBD2
size: once
J: TRBJ2-3
CDR3: CASSLARGGIIPDTQYF
DNA: TGTGCCAGCAGCTTAGCAAGGGGAGGGATCATCCCAGATACGCAGTATTTT

V: TRBV7-8
D: NA
size: NA
J: TRBJ2-5
CDR3: CASSLGTRETQYF
DNA: TGTGCCAGCAGCTTAGGGACACGGGAGACCCAGTACTTC

V: TRBV18
D: TRBD2
size: NA
J: TRBJ2-1
CDR3: CASSPGTSSEQFF
DNA: TGTGCCAGCTCACCAGGGACTAGCAGTGAGCAGTTCTTC

V: TRBV6-1
D: NA
size: NA
J: TRBJ1-2
CDR3: CASRPEAGNYGYTF
DNA: TGTGCCAGCAGGCCAGAGGCCGGAAACTATGGCTACACCTTC

V: TRBV5-1
D: NA
size: NA
J: TRBJ2-7
CDR3: CASSLATEGYEQYF
DNA: TGCGCCAGCAGCTTGGCGACGGAGGGCTACGAGCAGTACTTC

V: TRBV19
D: TRBD1
size: NA
J: TRBJ1-2
CDR3: CASSTGTGQAYGYTF
DNA: TGTGCCAGTAGTACTGGGACAGGGCAGGCCTATGGCTACACCTTC

V: TRBV11-2
D: TRBD1
size: NA
J: TRBJ1-5
CDR3: CASSRTGDQPQHF
DNA: TGTGCCAGCAGCCGCACAGGGGATCAGCCCCAGCATTTT

V: TRBV5-4
D: NA
size: NA
J: TRBJ2-2
CDR3: CASSLGGRGELFF
DNA: TGTGCCAGCAGCTTGGGTGGGCGCGGGGAGCTGTTTTTT

V: TRBV2
D: TRBD1
size: NA
J: TRBJ1-5
CDR3: CASSKVTGNNQPQHF
DNA: TGTGCCAGCAGTAAGGTGACAGGGAACAATCAGCCCCAGCATTTT

V: TRBV5-1
D: NA
size: NA
J: TRBJ1-1
CDR3: CASREGLQNTEAFF
DNA: TGCGCCAGCAGGGAGGGGTTACAGAACACTGAAGCTTTCTTT

V: TRBV7-9
D: TRBD1
size: NA
J: TRBJ1-4
CDR3: CASSLVRGPEKLFF
DNA: TGTGCCAGCAGCTTAGTCAGGGGGCCTGAAAAACTGTTTTTT

V: TRBV5-4
D: TRBD1
size: NA
J: TRBJ1-6
CDR3: CASSLGGTGGNSPLHF
DNA: TGTGCCAGCAGCTTGGGTGGGACAGGGGGTAATTCACCCCTCCACTTT